Following are 21 T cell receptor beta chains from one sample sequenced in a study of T cell repertoires in cytomegalovirus infection. TCRdb called the reads again in MiXCR, with one record for every CDR3 protein. The table shows about 230,000 distinct CDR3 sequences, with over 20% occurring only once. Sequencing was carried out using CD8+ T cells from PBMCs. The receptors derive from a human donor in good health (CMV status not recorded). Some clones in this sample may be carry-over from other donors' samples.

V is TRBV9 and J is TRBJ1-1; no reliable D call. The V gene's germline CDR1 is SGDLS and CDR2 YYNGEE. This CDR3 contains 15 residues. V gave up 3 bases and J gave up 4 bases, with 16 bases separating them. The CDR3 DNA sequence: TGTGCCAGCAGCGAGTGGGTTGCCTCTCCCACTGAAGCTTTCTTT. It encodes CASSEWVASPTEAFF. The full variable domain, with the rest looked up from reference TRBV9 and TRBJ1-1, is DSGVTQTPKHLITATGQRVTLRCSPRSGDLSVYWYQQSLDQGLQFLIQYYNGEERAKGNILERFSAQQFPDLHSELNLSSLELGDSALYFCASSEWVASPTEAFFGQGTRLTVV.

The V call is TRBV27, the J call TRBJ2-1, with 11 positions matching TRBD2. V gave up 7 bases and J gave up 3 bases; unmatched junction bases: 5. The CDR3 contains 15 residues. Germline lookup yields CDR1 MNHEY and CDR2 SMNVEV (reference sequence). The CDR3 is CASNPSGGFYNEQFF. In DNA form, the CDR3 reads TGTGCCAGCAATCCTAGCGGGGGGTTCTACAATGAGCAGTTCTTC.

This clonotype has only a few counts. The chain links TRBV14 to TRBJ1-2; D not resolved. From germline, CDR1 is SGHDN and CDR2 FVKESK. V was shortened by 0 bases and J by 8 bases, with 16 bases between the two germline ends. The CDR3 covers 15 residues. The CDR3 nucleotides are TGTGCCAGCAGCCAAGATCGGGTTCCCCTACGGGGCTACACCTTC. Its translation is CASSQDRVPLRGYTF.

The chain has TRBV7-8 and TRBJ2-1; 9 bases align to TRBD1. J lost 7 bases, V lost 8 bases, and 15 bases had no gene match. Germline V CDR1 and CDR2: SGHVS, FQNEAQ. The CDR3 sequence is 16 residues long. The CDR3 reads CASAGISGQGLNEQFF. In DNA form, the CDR3 reads TGTGCCAGCGCCGGCATCTCGGGACAGGGCCTAAATGAGCAGTTCTTC. Full variable domain (missing parts from reference TRBV7-8 and TRBJ2-1): GAGVSQSPRYKVAKRGQDVALRCDPISGHVSLFWYQQALGQGPEFLTYFQNEAQLDKSGLPSDRFFAERPEGSVSTLKIQRTQQEDSAVYLCASAGISGQGLNEQFFGPGTRLTVL.

This clonotype occurred many times. The chain joins TRBV20-1 to TRBJ2-7; 10 bases match TRBD1. The length of the CDR3 is 14 residues. Trimming took 3 bases from V and 5 from J; bases not matched to a gene: 7. The germline V gene has CDR1 DFQATT and CDR2 SNEGSKA (reference sequence). The CDR3 DNA reads as TGCAGTGCTAGTCCGAGGGACAGGGGCCACGAGCAGTACTTC. It codes for CSASPRDRGHEQYF.

This clonotype appeared a few times. The chain couples TRBV15 to TRBJ1-5, with D possibly being TRBD1 (6 bases). Germline V gene lookup returns CDR1 LNHNV and CDR2 YYDKDF (reference sequence). Deletions cut 4 bases from V and 7 bases from J, with 17 bases between. The CDR3 consists of 15 residues. This chain's CDR3 is CATSMPRDTRQPQHF. In DNA form, the CDR3 reads TGTGCCACCAGCATGCCGAGGGACACCCGGCAGCCCCAGCATTTT.

This clonotype was detected only a few times. The rearrangement joins TRBV28 to TRBJ2-5; TRBD2 agrees at 7 bases. This CDR3 spans 13 amino acids. The junction had 4 bases not matched to a gene; V was cut back by 4 bases and J by 5 bases. CDR1 and CDR2 (germline): MDHEN, SYDVKM. In nucleotides, the CDR3 is TGTGCCAGCAGTTGGGGGGAGGGGGAGACCCAGTACTTC. Translated, it gives CASSWGEGETQYF.

This chain connects TRBV20-1 to TRBJ1-1; D is ambiguous. Between the trimmed V and J ends, which lost 3 bases and 5 bases, there was a span of 13 bases. In germline, CDR1 is DFQATT, CDR2 SNEGSKA (reference sequence). This CDR3 has 13 amino acids. Here the CDR3 DNA reads TGCAGTGCTAGGGGCACGGACCGAACTGAAGCTTTCTTT. It codes for CSARGTDRTEAFF.

The table lists this clonotype with many counts. The chain joins TRBV27 to TRBJ1-4; D is unclear. This CDR3 spans 15 amino acids. Germline V gene lookup returns CDR1 MNHEY and CDR2 SMNVEV (reference sequence). Trimming pared 2 bases from V and 4 bases from J, leaving 11 bases between. This chain's CDR3 is CASSLSRQVNEKLFF. CDR3 nucleotides: TGTGCCAGCAGTTTAAGTCGGCAGGTTAATGAAAAACTGTTTTTT.

This clonotype has a handful of counts. The chain is built from TRBV5-5 and TRBJ2-6; weak D call: TRBD1 (6 bases). The V end lost 2 bases, the J end lost 0 bases, and 15 bases lay between the germline ends. There are 18 residues in the CDR3. Germline V CDR1 and CDR2: SGHKS, YYEKEE (reference sequence). The CDR3 loop reads CASSFLGTYVSGANVLTF. CDR3 sequence (DNA): TGTGCCAGCAGCTTCTTAGGGACATATGTCTCTGGGGCCAACGTCCTGACTTTC. The whole variable domain, filled in from reference TRBV5-5 and TRBJ2-6, reads DAGVTQSPTHLIKTRGQQVTLRCSPISGHKSVSWYQQVLGQGPQFIFQYYEKEERGRGNFPDRFSARQFPNYSSELNVNALLLGDSALYLCASSFLGTYVSGANVLTFGAGSRLTVL.

This clonotype appeared a few times. The chain combines TRBV6-6 with TRBJ2-7; D might be TRBD1 (6 bases). Trimming removed 10 bases at V and 1 base at J, with 17 bases between. CDR1 is MNHNY, CDR2 SVGAGI, per germline (reference sequence). This CDR3 is 14 amino acids long. The CDR3 loop reads CANRVGPESYEQYV. As DNA, the CDR3 is TGTGCCAACAGGGTTGGGCCGGAATCCTACGAGCAGTACGTC.

This clonotype was counted ten times or more. The chain links TRBV7-9 to TRBJ1-2; D is ambiguous. CDR3 length: 11 residues. The germline gives CDR1 SEHNR, CDR2 FQNEAQ (reference sequence). V gave up 1 base and J gave up 8 bases, with 5 bases separating them. The CDR3 reads CASSLDYGYTF. The CDR3 region has the DNA TGTGCCAGCAGCTTAGATTACGGCTACACCTTC. The entire variable domain, with the rest obtained from reference TRBV7-9 and TRBJ1-2, is as follows: DTGVSQNPRHKITKRGQNVTFRCDPISEHNRLYWYRQTLGQGPEFLTYFQNEAQLEKSRLLSDRFSAERPKGSFSTLEIQRTEQGDSAMYLCASSLDYGYTFGSGTRLTVV.

This clonotype came up many times. The V gene is TRBV12-3 or TRBV12-4, the J gene TRBJ2-5; TRBD1 matches 7 bases. There are 14 residues in the CDR3. Trimming at V came to 5 bases and at J to 0 bases, leaving 3 bases not matched to a gene. The CDR3 nucleotides are TGTGCCAGCAGTGACAGGGCGTACCAAGAGACCCAGTACTTC. Its protein product is CASSDRAYQETQYF.

CDR3 nucleotides: TGCGCCAGCAGTGCATTAAGCGGAGATACGCAGTATTTT. This encodes CASSALSGDTQYF. The V and J genes are TRBV10-2 and TRBJ2-3; a weak D match, TRBD2 (5 bases). CDR3 length: 13 amino acids. Per the germline V gene, CDR1 is WSHSY and CDR2 is SAAADI. The V end lost 4 bases, the J end lost 5 bases, and 10 bases lay between the germline ends.

V is TRBV4-1 and J is TRBJ2-7, with 8 bases fitting TRBD1. Germline V gene sequence: CDR1 MGHRA, CDR2 YSYEKL. J was trimmed by 2 bases and V by 8 bases; bases with no gene match: 11. This CDR3 region has 15 residues. Written as DNA, the CDR3 is TGCGCCAGCCGTTATTCGGGGACAGGTACCTACGAGCAGTACTTC. Translating gives CASRYSGTGTYEQYF.

The chain carries TRBV4-2 and TRBJ2-7, with a weak D call TRBD2 (5 bases). With 1 base removed from V and 1 base from J, the gap between germline ends came to 11 bases. This CDR3 comprises 15 residues. Germline CDR1 reads LGHNA; CDR2 reads YNFKEQ. CDR3 coding DNA: TGTGCCAGCAGCCAAGTCGCAGAGGGATCCTACGAGCAGTACTTC. It encodes CASSQVAEGSYEQYF.

This clonotype was counted a few times. V gene TRBV7-2 combines with J gene TRBJ1-5, with a possible D match to TRBD1 (5 bases). Per the germline V gene, CDR1 is SGHTA and CDR2 is FQGNSA. This CDR3 is 15 amino acids long. V lost 3 bases and J lost 4, with 13 bases in between. As DNA, the CDR3 is TGTGCCAGCAGCTTGGGACCACAGAGGAATCAGCCCCAGCATTTT. It encodes CASSLGPQRNQPQHF.

The V gene is TRBV12-5, the J gene TRBJ2-7; 8 positions agree with TRBD2. In germline, CDR1 is LGHNT, CDR2 FRNRAP. The J segment lost 7 bases and the V segment lost 4 bases, leaving 9 bases of the junction unmatched. The CDR3 is made up of 14 amino acids. CDR3 region: CASGSRGEFREQYF. The CDR3 coding sequence is TGTGCTAGTGGTTCGCGGGGGGAGTTCAGAGAGCAGTACTTC. The full variable domain, with the rest looked up from reference TRBV12-5 and TRBJ2-7, is DARVTQTPRHKVTEMGQEVTMRCQPILGHNTVFWYRQTMMQGLELLAYFRNRAPLDDSGMPKDRFSAEMPDATLATLKIQPSEPRDSAVYFCASGSRGEFREQYFGPGTRLTVT.

The sample holds a few counts of this clonotype. The V call is TRBV7-3, the J call TRBJ2-1; a weak D match, TRBD1 (6 bases). The V end lost 5 bases, the J end lost 5 bases, and 19 bases lay between the germline ends. The CDR3 is 16 amino acids. Germline CDR1 SGHTA, CDR2 FQGTGA. CDR3 DNA: TGTGCCAGCAGCATACTACCCGGACAGAACGACAATGAGCAGTTCTTC. Residues: CASSILPGQNDNEQFF. The variable domain in full, completed from reference TRBV7-3 and TRBJ2-1, reads GAGVSQTPSNKVTEKGKYVELRCDPISGHTALYWYRQSLGQGPEFLIYFQGTGAADDSGLPNDRFFAVRPEGSVSTLKIQRTERGDSAVYLCASSILPGQNDNEQFFGPGTRLTVL.

The chain joins TRBV2 to TRBJ1-2; no reliable D call. Deletions cut 7 bases from V and 0 bases from J, with 12 bases between. Germline CDR1 is SNHLY and CDR2 is FYNNEI. The CDR3 extends over 14 amino acids. The CDR3 here is CASITSRANYGYTF. The CDR3 DNA follows: TGTGCCAGCATCACATCAAGAGCTAACTATGGCTACACCTTC.

The chain is built from TRBV30 and TRBJ2-1, with 9 bases aligning to TRBD1. The V and J ends lost 0 bases and 9 bases, in that order; junction bases with no gene match: 12. There are 16 residues in the CDR3. The germline V gene has CDR1 GTSNPN and CDR2 SVGIG (reference sequence). In nucleotides, the CDR3 is TGTGCCTGGAGTGTGGATGCCGGGACAGGGTCGGTTGAGCAGTTCTTC. This translates into CAWSVDAGTGSVEQFF.